This TCR beta chain was found in a study of shared clonotypes between healthy human individuals. Study-level results: The low donor count limited represented genetic and exposure-history diversity. The sampled material consisted only of blood, and tissue repertoires are likely to differ.

This clone has only a few counts. The target antigen is unknown. Across several immunoSEQ plates, the genomic DNA of each subset was split evenly. Assay used: immunoSEQ multiplex PCR; TCRdb lists only in-frame clones, some missing. The table has under 2,000,000 clones, 85% to 95% seen once; the top ten hold more than 0.9%. Naive CD8 populations comprised CD45RO-negative cells positively selected for CCR7, excluding terminally differentiated effector memory CD45RA+ cells. Sequenced: naive CD8+ T cells sorted from blood. The TCR comes from a man aged 18 to 29 in good health.

CDR3 bases: TGCGCCAGCAGCCAAGATCGACAGCCAAACTATGGCTACACCTTC. This sequence encodes CASSQDRQPNYGYTF. This chain links TRBV4-3 with TRBJ1-2; TRBD1 might be the D (5 bases). Germline V gives CDR1 LGHNA, CDR2 YSLEER. The CDR3 runs to 15 residues. Trimming removed 0 bases from V and 2 bases from J, with 10 bases in between.